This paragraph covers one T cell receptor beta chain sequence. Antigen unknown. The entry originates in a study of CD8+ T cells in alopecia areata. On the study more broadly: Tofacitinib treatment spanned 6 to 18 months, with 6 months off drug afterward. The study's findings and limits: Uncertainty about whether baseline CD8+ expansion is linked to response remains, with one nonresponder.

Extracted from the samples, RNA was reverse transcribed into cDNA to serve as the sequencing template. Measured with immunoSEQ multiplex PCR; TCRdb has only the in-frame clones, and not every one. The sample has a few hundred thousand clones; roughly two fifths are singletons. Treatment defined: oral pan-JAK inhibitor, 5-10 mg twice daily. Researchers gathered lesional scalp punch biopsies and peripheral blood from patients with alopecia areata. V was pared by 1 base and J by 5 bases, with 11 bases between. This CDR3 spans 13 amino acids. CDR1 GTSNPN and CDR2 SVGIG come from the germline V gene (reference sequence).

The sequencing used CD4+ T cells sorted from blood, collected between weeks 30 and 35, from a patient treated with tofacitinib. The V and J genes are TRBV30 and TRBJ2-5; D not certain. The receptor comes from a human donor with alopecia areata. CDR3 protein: CAWSGLGVETQYF. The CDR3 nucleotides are TGTGCCTGGAGTGGCCTAGGAGTGGAGACCCAGTACTTC.